This is a list of T cell receptor beta chains from one sample in a study of T cells in Graves' hyperthyroidism and ophthalmopathy. TCRdb re-called the multiplex PCR reads with MiXCR, one entry per CDR3 protein. The sample consists of some 760,000 distinct CDR3 sequences, approximately 14% of them appearing once. Sequenced input: blood. The origin of the receptors is a woman under 30 with Graves' hyperthyroidism. CDR3s include the opening cysteine and the closing phenylalanine or tryptophan. D genes are given only for firm matches. The size field is filled for only some rows; it gives once, few, many or a size class.

J gene: TRBJ2-3
V gene: TRBV4-2
clone size: NA
D gene: NA
CDR3 DNA: TGTGCCAGCAGCCAAGTAGGGGCGGAGGGTACAGATACGCAGTATTTT
CDR3 protein: CASSQVGAEGTDTQYF

J gene: TRBJ1-4
V gene: TRBV20-1
clone size: NA
D gene: NA
CDR3 DNA: TGCAGTGCTTACCGGGTTGCAACTAATGAAAAACTGTTTTTT
CDR3 protein: CSAYRVATNEKLFF

J gene: TRBJ2-2
V gene: TRBV7-9
clone size: few
D gene: NA
CDR3 DNA: TGTGCCAGCAGCAAAGGGGCGGGAAGTTTCCCCGGGGAGCTGTTTTTT
CDR3 protein: CASSKGAGSFPGELFF

J gene: TRBJ2-7
V gene: TRBV20-1
clone size: few
D gene: NA
CDR3 DNA: TGCAGTGCACAAGGAGGCGCAGACTACGAGCAGTACTTC
CDR3 protein: CSAQGGADYEQYF

J gene: TRBJ2-5
V gene: TRBV19
clone size: NA
D gene: NA
CDR3 DNA: TGTGCCAGTAGTATAGATAGGGGGTTTCGTCGAGAGACCCAGTACTTC
CDR3 protein: CASSIDRGFRRETQYF

J gene: TRBJ2-1
V gene: TRBV20-1
clone size: few
D gene: NA
CDR3 DNA: TGCAGTGCTATTATTATCGGGGACCCCTACAATGAGCAGTTCTTC
CDR3 protein: CSAIIIGDPYNEQFF

J gene: TRBJ2-1
V gene: TRBV5-4
clone size: few
D gene: NA
CDR3 DNA: TGTGCCAGCAGCTTGGGGTCCAGGGCCGTTGAGTATGAGCAGTTCTTC
CDR3 protein: CASSLGSRAVEYEQFF

J gene: TRBJ1-1
V gene: TRBV10-2
clone size: many
D gene: NA
CDR3 DNA: TGCGCCAGCAGTGAGAGGCGGAGAATGAACACTGAAGCTTTCTTT
CDR3 protein: CASSERRRMNTEAFF

J gene: TRBJ2-7
V gene: TRBV20-1
clone size: NA
D gene: NA
CDR3 DNA: TGCAGTGCTAGCTTGGCCGCCTACGAGCAGTACTTC
CDR3 protein: CSASLAAYEQYF

J gene: TRBJ2-1
V gene: TRBV27
clone size: many
D gene: NA
CDR3 DNA: TGTGCCAGCAGTTTATTGGGCTCATCGTCCGGGCCCCGAGGAGAAGAGCAGTTCTTC
CDR3 protein: CASSLLGSSSGPRGEEQFF

J gene: TRBJ1-4
V gene: TRBV13
clone size: many
D gene: NA
CDR3 DNA: TGTGCCAGCAGCTTCGCGGCGGGGGACAATGAAAAACTGTTTTTT
CDR3 protein: CASSFAAGDNEKLFF

J gene: TRBJ1-1
V gene: TRBV7-3
clone size: many
D gene: TRBD1
CDR3 DNA: TGTGCCAGCAGACAGGGGGCCGAGGGCACTGAAGCTTTCTTT
CDR3 protein: CASRQGAEGTEAFF

J gene: TRBJ2-1
V gene: TRBV20-1
clone size: many
D gene: NA
CDR3 DNA: TGCAGTGCTAGATTGCCAAGCTCCTACAATGAGCAGTTCTTC
CDR3 protein: CSARLPSSYNEQFF

J gene: TRBJ2-3
V gene: TRBV20-1
clone size: many
D gene: TRBD2
CDR3 DNA: TGCAGTGCTAGAGGGCCCGGCCATCGGACTAGCGGGAGTGGTACGCAGTATTTT
CDR3 protein: CSARGPGHRTSGSGTQYF

J gene: TRBJ2-2
V gene: TRBV30
clone size: many
D gene: TRBD1
CDR3 DNA: TGTGCCTGGGACAGGGGATCTAACACCGGGGAGCTGTTTTTT
CDR3 protein: CAWDRGSNTGELFF

J gene: TRBJ2-3
V gene: TRBV28
clone size: NA
D gene: NA
CDR3 DNA: TGTGCCAGCAGTTTTAGCCCCGTCACAGATACGCAGTATTTT
CDR3 protein: CASSFSPVTDTQYF

J gene: TRBJ1-3
V gene: TRBV28
clone size: many
D gene: TRBD1
CDR3 DNA: TGTGCCAGCACGGACAGGGGGCAAGAAAACACCATATATTTT
CDR3 protein: CASTDRGQENTIYF

J gene: TRBJ2-2
V gene: TRBV7-8
clone size: NA
D gene: NA
CDR3 DNA: TGTGCCAGCAGCTACCACAGGGAAAGGGGCACCGGGGAGCTGTTTTTT
CDR3 protein: CASSYHRERGTGELFF

J gene: TRBJ2-1
V gene: TRBV24-1
clone size: many
D gene: NA
CDR3 DNA: TGTGCCACCAGTGACCAAAATACAAATGAGCAGTTCTTC
CDR3 protein: CATSDQNTNEQFF

J gene: TRBJ1-3
V gene: TRBV7-9
clone size: many
D gene: NA
CDR3 DNA: TGTGCCAGCAGCGCAAAACCGCCGCCCGCCAGGGTGGCTGGAAACACCATATATTTT
CDR3 protein: CASSAKPPPARVAGNTIYF

J gene: TRBJ1-4
V gene: TRBV5-5
clone size: once
D gene: NA
CDR3 DNA: TGTGCCAGCAGCTTGTTTGGGGTCGGAGCTAATGAAAAACTGTTTTTT
CDR3 protein: CASSLFGVGANEKLFF

J gene: TRBJ1-5
V gene: TRBV12-3/TRBV12-4
clone size: many
D gene: NA
CDR3 DNA: TGTGCCAGCAGTTTAGGGTATCAGCCCCAGCATTTT
CDR3 protein: CASSLGYQPQHF

J gene: TRBJ2-7
V gene: TRBV28
clone size: many
D gene: NA
CDR3 DNA: TGTGCCAGCAGGGTAGGACAGCCCTACGAGCAGTACTTC
CDR3 protein: CASRVGQPYEQYF

J gene: TRBJ1-2
V gene: TRBV19
clone size: few
D gene: NA
CDR3 DNA: TGTGCCAGTAGTATAACGGCAGGGACTTATGGCTACACCTTC
CDR3 protein: CASSITAGTYGYTF

J gene: TRBJ2-1
V gene: TRBV5-6
clone size: many
D gene: NA
CDR3 DNA: TGTGCCAGCAGCGCGGGACCCCTTAATGAGCAGTTCTTC
CDR3 protein: CASSAGPLNEQFF

J gene: TRBJ2-1
V gene: TRBV20-1
clone size: few
D gene: TRBD2
CDR3 DNA: TGCAGTGCTAGCGGGACTAGCGGGCCTCAGGGGTATGAGCAGTTCTTC
CDR3 protein: CSASGTSGPQGYEQFF

J gene: TRBJ2-1
V gene: TRBV7-9
clone size: few
D gene: TRBD2
CDR3 DNA: TGTGCCAGCAGCTTAACTAGCGGGAGTGTCTCCTACAATGAGCAGTTCTTC
CDR3 protein: CASSLTSGSVSYNEQFF

J gene: TRBJ2-3
V gene: TRBV4-1
clone size: few
D gene: TRBD1
CDR3 DNA: TGCGCCAGCAGCCCACTTAACAGGGGGAGCATAGATACGCAGTATTTT
CDR3 protein: CASSPLNRGSIDTQYF

J gene: TRBJ2-6
V gene: TRBV6-2/TRBV6-3
clone size: NA
D gene: NA
CDR3 DNA: TGTGCCAGCAGTTACGGCGGCGCTTACTCTGGGGCCAACGTCCTGACTTTC
CDR3 protein: CASSYGGAYSGANVLTF

J gene: TRBJ1-5
V gene: TRBV4-1
clone size: many
D gene: TRBD1
CDR3 DNA: TGCGCCAGCAGCCAAGACAGGACAGGGTCCAATCAGCCCCAGCATTTT
CDR3 protein: CASSQDRTGSNQPQHF

J gene: TRBJ2-1
V gene: TRBV2
clone size: many
D gene: NA
CDR3 DNA: TGTGCCAGCAGTGGTTCTACTGGTCGCAATGAGCAGTTCTTC
CDR3 protein: CASSGSTGRNEQFF

J gene: TRBJ2-1
V gene: TRBV6-9
clone size: NA
D gene: NA
CDR3 DNA: TGTGCCAGCAGTTTCGTTGACCGTACCTACAATGAGCAGTTCTTC
CDR3 protein: CASSFVDRTYNEQFF

J gene: TRBJ2-5
V gene: TRBV28
clone size: few
D gene: NA
CDR3 DNA: TGTGCCAGCAGTGACCCCCAAGAGACCCAGTACTTC
CDR3 protein: CASSDPQETQYF

J gene: TRBJ1-3
V gene: TRBV6-1
clone size: many
D gene: TRBD1
CDR3 DNA: TGTGCCAGCAGTCTCGACAGGGGGAGAAACACCATATATTTT
CDR3 protein: CASSLDRGRNTIYF

J gene: TRBJ1-1
V gene: TRBV28
clone size: many
D gene: NA
CDR3 DNA: TGTGCCAGCAGCTTAGTAACGAACACTGAAGCTTTCTTT
CDR3 protein: CASSLVTNTEAFF

J gene: TRBJ2-7
V gene: TRBV9
clone size: many
D gene: NA
CDR3 DNA: TGTGCCAGCAGCGTAGAGGACTCCACCTACGAGCAGTACTTC
CDR3 protein: CASSVEDSTYEQYF

J gene: TRBJ2-5
V gene: TRBV7-2
clone size: few
D gene: NA
CDR3 DNA: TGTGCCAGCAGCTTAGTATCGGTTAATGGGGCGCTTCTTCTGTACTTC
CDR3 protein: CASSLVSVNGALLLYF

J gene: TRBJ2-1
V gene: TRBV11-2
clone size: many
D gene: NA
CDR3 DNA: TGTGCCAGCAGCCAGAGCGTACGCGATGACAATGAGCAGTTCTTC
CDR3 protein: CASSQSVRDDNEQFF

J gene: TRBJ2-1
V gene: TRBV19
clone size: NA
D gene: NA
CDR3 DNA: TGTGCCAGTAGTATGATTCGCCGTGGGCGCCGGAGCTCCTACAATGAGCAGTTCTTC
CDR3 protein: CASSMIRRGRRSSYNEQFF

J gene: TRBJ1-2
V gene: TRBV28
clone size: NA
D gene: NA
CDR3 DNA: TGTGCCAGCAGTTTTATGGCCACCTATGGCTACACCTTC
CDR3 protein: CASSFMATYGYTF

J gene: TRBJ2-7
V gene: TRBV30
clone size: many
D gene: NA
CDR3 DNA: TGTGCCTGGAGTGTAGGAACCTACGAGCAGTACTTC
CDR3 protein: CAWSVGTYEQYF

J gene: TRBJ1-5
V gene: TRBV27
clone size: NA
D gene: NA
CDR3 DNA: TGTGCCAGCAGTTTATCGTATGTTGGCAATCAGCCCCAGCATTTT
CDR3 protein: CASSLSYVGNQPQHF

J gene: TRBJ2-6
V gene: TRBV6-2/TRBV6-3
clone size: NA
D gene: NA
CDR3 DNA: TGTGCCAGCAGTCAATCGTTAACAGGGACAATCTCGGACGGGGCCAACGTCCTGACTTTC
CDR3 protein: CASSQSLTGTISDGANVLTF

J gene: TRBJ2-7
V gene: TRBV20-1
clone size: many
D gene: TRBD1
CDR3 DNA: TGCAGTGCTAGGTCCCCAGGACAGGGGGCTATCTACGAGCAGTACTTC
CDR3 protein: CSARSPGQGAIYEQYF

J gene: TRBJ1-1
V gene: TRBV12-3/TRBV12-4
clone size: many
D gene: NA
CDR3 DNA: TGTGCCAGCAGGTGGACTGGTAACACTGAAGCTTTCTTT
CDR3 protein: CASRWTGNTEAFF

J gene: TRBJ2-7
V gene: TRBV27
clone size: NA
D gene: TRBD1
CDR3 DNA: TGTGCCAGCACCCCCAGGACAGGAATGTACGAGCAGTACTTC
CDR3 protein: CASTPRTGMYEQYF

J gene: TRBJ2-2
V gene: TRBV14
clone size: few
D gene: NA
CDR3 DNA: TGTGCCAGCAGCCAAGGAAGGTTCGTCGGGGAGCTGTTTTTT
CDR3 protein: CASSQGRFVGELFF

J gene: TRBJ2-1
V gene: TRBV7-3
clone size: NA
D gene: NA
CDR3 DNA: TGTGCCAGCAGCTTAACGGCGACGAGCTCCTACAATGAGCAGTTCTTC
CDR3 protein: CASSLTATSSYNEQFF

J gene: TRBJ2-5
V gene: TRBV5-1
clone size: NA
D gene: NA
CDR3 DNA: TGCGCCAGCAGCTTGGAGGGTAAAGGGCAAGAGACCCAGTACTTC
CDR3 protein: CASSLEGKGQETQYF

J gene: TRBJ1-2
V gene: TRBV7-3
clone size: few
D gene: NA
CDR3 DNA: TGTGCCAGCAGCTCCGGGTCGGGGGCTGGCTGCACCTTC
CDR3 protein: CASSSGSGAGCTF

J gene: TRBJ2-3
V gene: TRBV25-1
clone size: NA
D gene: NA
CDR3 DNA: TGTGCCAGCAGCCAAATCCGAGATACGCAGTATTTT
CDR3 protein: CASSQIRDTQYF

J gene: TRBJ2-7
V gene: TRBV28
clone size: NA
D gene: TRBD1
CDR3 DNA: TGTGCCAGCAGTTTTATAGGGACAGGGGATGCCTACGAGCAGTACTTC
CDR3 protein: CASSFIGTGDAYEQYF

J gene: TRBJ2-5
V gene: TRBV19
clone size: NA
D gene: NA
CDR3 DNA: TGTGCCAGTAGTGATCCGAGGGGCACCGATGGGGAGACCCAGTACTTC
CDR3 protein: CASSDPRGTDGETQYF

J gene: TRBJ2-1
V gene: TRBV24-1
clone size: NA
D gene: NA
CDR3 DNA: TGTGCCACCAGCCCGATAGGTGGGGGGACTTCCTACAATGAGCAGTTCTTC
CDR3 protein: CATSPIGGGTSYNEQFF